The source of this T cell receptor (beta chain) is a study of T cell clonotyping in hematopoietic cell transplantation (dated by TCRdb to the early 2020s). Regarding the research as a whole: Pretransplant recipient samples were obtained after cytoreduction. In the study, more than 130 blood samples were gathered from 35 consecutive transplant recipients and their related donors. Patient recruitment ran from 2015 to January 2017, and follow-up continued until September 2020 or death. Here is what the overall study found, with its caveats: Broader TCR repertoire diversity after transplant was predicted by Inverse Simpson Index values from donors and from recipients before transplant. Overlap with donor repertoires was found for only a small fraction of recipient repertoires, with over 95% found to appear de novo at the given depth. Recipient TCR diversity fell after transplant, with pathologically expanded clonotypes rising progressively from day 30 to day 180. The sample size was limited, and because cells were not sorted, the contributions of CD4 and CD8 repertoires could not be separated.

This specimen's time point label, per the study, means: recipient sample about 28 days before transplant, after cytoreduction. Blood samples were obtained from recipients approximately 28 days before transplant and at days 30, 100 and 180 after transplant. Nuclei Lysis Solution was used to extract genomic DNA from fresh or cryopreserved unfractionated peripheral blood mononuclear cells. This clone is a singleton in its sample. Its antigen is unknown. The input lacks base qualities; no much larger clone sits a single base away. With the immunoSEQ assay, which is a bias-controlled multiplex PCR relying on V- and J-specific primers, TCR beta CDR3 regions were amplified from genomic DNA. A proprietary barcode and Illumina adapter sequences were added to the CDR3 amplicons in a second PCR step. CDR3 libraries were sequenced on an Illumina MiSeq instrument. Under the source paper's analysis protocol: Export and quality control were done with immunoSEQ Analyzer 3.0, while downstream analyses used R Bioconductor and Immunarch. Repertoire metrics were calculated using only productive rearrangements within the normalized downsampled data set. Pathologically expanded clonotypes were defined as those larger than 5 templates in the normalized cohort. The Inverse Simpson Index was used to measure repertoire diversity. CMV-specificity analyses were carried out on the non-normalized data set to capture all clonotypes. TCRdb re-hosts the immuneACCESS table, in-frame sequences only. Its copies lack some clones; in the studies checked, an unresolved V gene accounts for under half of them, and the cause for the rest is not known. The DNA was the basis for D and trimming; V, J and clone size are from that table. Recorded for this sample are tens of thousands of clones; about 95% of them occurred a single time. Around 1.5% of the sample rests with the top ten.

As encoded in the germline V gene, CDR1 is MGHRA while CDR2 is YSYEKL. Including the terminal cysteine and phenylalanine, the CDR3 comprises 16 residues. Only the CDR3 DNA stays, 48 bases, in frame from base 1. Trimming costs V 3 bases and J 7 bases, and their ends lie 21 bases apart. The receptor was derived from a man aged 35 to 55 with chronic myeloid leukemia. Some clones in this sample may be carry-over from other donors' samples. The chain is encoded by TRBV4-1 joined to TRBJ1-1; a weak D assignment points to TRBD1 (6 bases agree). Sequences were derived from peripheral blood mononuclear cells, sampled before stem cell transplant. CDR3 sequence: CASSHDPWHREGEAFF. Read as DNA, the sequence is TGCGCCAGCAGCCACGACCCTTGGCACAGGGAGGGTGAAGCTTTCTTT.